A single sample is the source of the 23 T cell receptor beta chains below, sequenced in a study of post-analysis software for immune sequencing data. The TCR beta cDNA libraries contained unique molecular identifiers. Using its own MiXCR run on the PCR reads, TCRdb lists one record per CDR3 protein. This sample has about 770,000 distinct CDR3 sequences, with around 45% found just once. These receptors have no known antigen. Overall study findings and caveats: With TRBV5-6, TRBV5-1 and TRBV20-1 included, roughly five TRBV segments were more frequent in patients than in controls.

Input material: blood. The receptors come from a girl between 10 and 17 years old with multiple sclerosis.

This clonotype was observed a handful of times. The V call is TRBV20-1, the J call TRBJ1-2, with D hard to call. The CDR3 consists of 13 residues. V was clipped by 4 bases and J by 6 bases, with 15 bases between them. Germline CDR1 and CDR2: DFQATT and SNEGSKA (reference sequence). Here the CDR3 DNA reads TGCAGTGCTATGCGTGGGTCGGGTGATGGCTACACCTTC. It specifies CSAMRGSGDGYTF.

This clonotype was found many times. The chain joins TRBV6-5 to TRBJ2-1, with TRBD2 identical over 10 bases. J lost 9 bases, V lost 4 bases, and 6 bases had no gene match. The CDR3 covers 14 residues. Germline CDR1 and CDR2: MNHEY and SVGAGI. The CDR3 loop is CASSSSGSIGEQFF. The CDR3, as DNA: TGTGCCAGCAGTTCTAGCGGGAGTATCGGTGAGCAGTTCTTC.

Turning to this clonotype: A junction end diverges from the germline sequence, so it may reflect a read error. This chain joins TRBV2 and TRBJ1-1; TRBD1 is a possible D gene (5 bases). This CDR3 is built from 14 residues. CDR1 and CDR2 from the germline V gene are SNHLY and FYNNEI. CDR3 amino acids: CAGSPGPWNTEAFF. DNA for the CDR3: TGTGCCGGCAGCCCGGGGCCCTGGAACACTGAAGCTTTCTTT.

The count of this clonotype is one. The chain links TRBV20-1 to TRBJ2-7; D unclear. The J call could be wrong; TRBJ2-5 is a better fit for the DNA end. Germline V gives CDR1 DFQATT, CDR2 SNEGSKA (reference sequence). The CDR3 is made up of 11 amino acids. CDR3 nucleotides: TGCAGTGTGGGCTTTAGAGAGACCCAGTACTTC. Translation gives CSVGFRETQYF.

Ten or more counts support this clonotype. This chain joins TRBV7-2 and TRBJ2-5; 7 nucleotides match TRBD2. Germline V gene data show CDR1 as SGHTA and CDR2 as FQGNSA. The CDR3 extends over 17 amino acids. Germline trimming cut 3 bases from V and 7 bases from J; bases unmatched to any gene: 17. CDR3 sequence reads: CASSFPGGTGSARTQYF. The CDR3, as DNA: TGTGCCAGCAGCTTCCCGGGAGGCACCGGGTCTGCGAGGACCCAGTACTTC.

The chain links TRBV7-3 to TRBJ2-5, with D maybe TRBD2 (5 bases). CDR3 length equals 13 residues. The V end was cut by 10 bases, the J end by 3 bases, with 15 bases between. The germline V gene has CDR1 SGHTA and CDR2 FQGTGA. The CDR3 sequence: CANSTSRKETQYF. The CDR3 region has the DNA TGTGCCAACTCCACTAGTAGAAAAGAGACCCAGTACTTC.

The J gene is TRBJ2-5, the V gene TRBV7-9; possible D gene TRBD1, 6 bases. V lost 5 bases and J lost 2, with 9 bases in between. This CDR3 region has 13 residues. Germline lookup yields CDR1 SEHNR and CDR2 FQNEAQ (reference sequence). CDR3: CASSHRVQETQYF. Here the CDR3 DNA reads TGTGCCAGCAGCCACAGGGTTCAAGAGACCCAGTACTTC.

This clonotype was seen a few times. The CDR3 DNA follows: TGTGCCAGCAGTTTATGGACAGGTAACAATGAGCAGTTCTTC. As protein: CASSLWTGNNEQFF. V and J are TRBV27 and TRBJ2-1, with TRBD1 matching over 7 bases. Trimming removed 1 base from V and 5 bases from J; junction bases left unmatched: 2. The CDR3 runs to 14 residues. Germline V gene sequence: CDR1 MNHEY, CDR2 SMNVEV (reference sequence).

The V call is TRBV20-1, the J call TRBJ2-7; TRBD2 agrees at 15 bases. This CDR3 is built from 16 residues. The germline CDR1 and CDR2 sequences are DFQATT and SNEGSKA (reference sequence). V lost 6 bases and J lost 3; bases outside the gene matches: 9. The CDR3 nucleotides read TGCAGTGCCCGCGGACTAGCGGGAGGGCTGATCTACGAGCAGTACTTC. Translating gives CSARGLAGGLIYEQYF.

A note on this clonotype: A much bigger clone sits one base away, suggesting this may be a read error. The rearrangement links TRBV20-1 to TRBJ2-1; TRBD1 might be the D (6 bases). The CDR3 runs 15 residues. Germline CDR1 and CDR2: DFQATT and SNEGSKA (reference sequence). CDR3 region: CGANRVRGSYNEQFF. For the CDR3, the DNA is TGCGGTGCCAACAGGGTGAGGGGCTCCTACAATGAGCAGTTCTTC.

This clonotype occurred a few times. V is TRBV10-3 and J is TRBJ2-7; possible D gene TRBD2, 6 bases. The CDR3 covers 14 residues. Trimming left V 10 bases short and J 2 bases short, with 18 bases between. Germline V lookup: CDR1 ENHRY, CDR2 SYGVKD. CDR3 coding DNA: TGTGCCACGACTCAACGGGACTCCCCCTACGAGCAGTACTTC. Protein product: CATTQRDSPYEQYF.

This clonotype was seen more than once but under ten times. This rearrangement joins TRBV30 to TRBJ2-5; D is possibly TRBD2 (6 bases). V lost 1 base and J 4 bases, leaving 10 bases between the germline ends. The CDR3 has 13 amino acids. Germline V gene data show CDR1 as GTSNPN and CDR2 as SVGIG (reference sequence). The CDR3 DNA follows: TGTGCCTGGAGTGCTGGGGGAGGAGAGACCCAGTACTTC. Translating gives CAWSAGGGETQYF.

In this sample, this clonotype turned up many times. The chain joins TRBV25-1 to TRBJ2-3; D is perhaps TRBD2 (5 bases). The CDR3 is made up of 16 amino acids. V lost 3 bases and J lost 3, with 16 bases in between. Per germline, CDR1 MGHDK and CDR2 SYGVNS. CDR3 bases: TGTGCCAGCAGTGAGAGGGAGCCCGGTGTTACAGATACGCAGTATTTT. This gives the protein CASSEREPGVTDTQYF.

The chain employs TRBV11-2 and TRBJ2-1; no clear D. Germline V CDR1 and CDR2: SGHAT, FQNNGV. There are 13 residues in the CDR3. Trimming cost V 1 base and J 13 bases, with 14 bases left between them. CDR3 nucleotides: TGTGCCAGCAGCTTAGTCGGAGTGAAGACCCAGTTCTTC. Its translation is CASSLVGVKTQFF.

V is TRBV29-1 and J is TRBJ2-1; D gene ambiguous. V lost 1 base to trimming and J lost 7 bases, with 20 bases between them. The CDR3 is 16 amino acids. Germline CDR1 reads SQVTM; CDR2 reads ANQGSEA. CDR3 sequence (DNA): TGCAGCGTTGAAGGAGTGGGGATTCTAATCCCGAATGAGCAGTTCTTC. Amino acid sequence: CSVEGVGILIPNEQFF.

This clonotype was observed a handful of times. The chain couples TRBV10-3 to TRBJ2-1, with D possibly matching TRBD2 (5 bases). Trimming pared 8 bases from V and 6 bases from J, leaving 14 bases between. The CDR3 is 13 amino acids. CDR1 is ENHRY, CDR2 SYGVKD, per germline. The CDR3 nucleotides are TGTGCCATCCGGGGAGTGGCGGCCAATGAGCAGTTCTTC. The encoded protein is CAIRGVAANEQFF.

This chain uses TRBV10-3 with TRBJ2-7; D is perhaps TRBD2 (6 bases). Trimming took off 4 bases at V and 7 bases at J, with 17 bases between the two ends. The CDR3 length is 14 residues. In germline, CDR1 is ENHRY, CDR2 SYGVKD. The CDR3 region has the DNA TGTGCCATCAGTGGGGGGGTTGGATTCGGGGAGCAGTACTTC. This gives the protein CAISGGVGFGEQYF.

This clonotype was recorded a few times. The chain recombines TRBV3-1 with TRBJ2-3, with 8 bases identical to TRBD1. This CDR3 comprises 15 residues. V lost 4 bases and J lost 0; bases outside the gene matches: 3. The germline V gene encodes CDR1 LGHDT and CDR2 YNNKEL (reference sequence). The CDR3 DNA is TGTGCCAGCAGCCCCTGGACAGGGAGCACAGATACGCAGTATTTT. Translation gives CASSPWTGSTDTQYF.

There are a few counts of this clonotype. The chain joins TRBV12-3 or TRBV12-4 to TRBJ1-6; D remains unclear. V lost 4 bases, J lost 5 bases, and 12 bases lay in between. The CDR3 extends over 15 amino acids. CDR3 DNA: TGTGCCAGCAGTTCCCAAAGGGCAAATAATTCACCCCTCCACTTT. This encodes CASSSQRANNSPLHF.

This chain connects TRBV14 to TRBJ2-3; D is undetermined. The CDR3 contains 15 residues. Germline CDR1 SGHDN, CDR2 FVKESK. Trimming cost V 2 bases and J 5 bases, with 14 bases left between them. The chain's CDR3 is CASSQQGPHGDTQYF. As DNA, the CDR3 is TGTGCCAGCAGCCAACAAGGGCCCCACGGAGATACGCAGTATTTT.

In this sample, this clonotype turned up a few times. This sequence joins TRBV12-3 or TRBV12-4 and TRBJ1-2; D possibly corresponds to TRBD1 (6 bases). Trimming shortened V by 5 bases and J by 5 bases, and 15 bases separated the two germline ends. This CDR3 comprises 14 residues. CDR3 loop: CASSPLDSLYGYTF. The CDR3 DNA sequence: TGTGCCAGCAGTCCGTTGGACAGCTTATATGGCTACACCTTC.

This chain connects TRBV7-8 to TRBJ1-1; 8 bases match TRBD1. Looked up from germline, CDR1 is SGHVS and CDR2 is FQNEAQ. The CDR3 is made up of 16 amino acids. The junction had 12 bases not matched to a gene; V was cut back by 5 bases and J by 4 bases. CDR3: CASSPWIGQGPTEAFF. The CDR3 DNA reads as TGTGCCAGCAGCCCCTGGATCGGACAGGGCCCCACTGAAGCTTTCTTT. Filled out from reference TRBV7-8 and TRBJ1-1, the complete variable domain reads GAGVSQSPRYKVAKRGQDVALRCDPISGHVSLFWYQQALGQGPEFLTYFQNEAQLDKSGLPSDRFFAERPEGSVSTLKIQRTQQEDSAVYLCASSPWIGQGPTEAFFGQGTRLTVV.

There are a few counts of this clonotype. The DNA for the CDR3 is TGCAGTGCTAGTGCGGGTTTCTCCTACGAGCAGTACTTC. Its protein is CSASAGFSYEQYF. V usage is TRBV20-1 and J usage is TRBJ2-7; weak D call: TRBD2 (5 bases). Per the germline V gene, CDR1 is DFQATT and CDR2 is SNEGSKA (reference sequence). The V end was cut by 3 bases, the J end by 0 bases, with 9 bases between. The CDR3 runs to 13 residues.